The 29 T cell receptor beta chains listed next were all sequenced from one sample in a study of OX40 agonist ivuxolimab in advanced cancers. Using immunoSEQ multiplex PCR, the repertoire was profiled, and TCRdb retains in-frame clones only, with some absent. The sample includes 30,000 to 35,000 clones, 84% seen only once; the top ten take 1.5% to 2%. Sequenced material: CD4+ or CD8+ T cells sorted from blood, taken in a trial of the OX40 agonist ivuxolimab. The origin of the receptors is an adult with an advanced solid tumor such as melanoma, head and neck, liver or kidney cancer.

This clone was found once. The V gene is TRBV11-2, the J gene TRBJ2-5, with D unclear. The CDR3 sequence is 14 residues long. Germline V gene lookup returns CDR1 SGHAT and CDR2 FQNNGV. Trimming cost V 1 base and J 5 bases, with 11 bases left between them. CDR3: CASSLGASVETQYF. The CDR3 DNA follows: TGTGCCAGCAGCTTAGGGGCTAGTGTGGAGACCCAGTACTTC.

The chain links TRBV7-9 to TRBJ2-5; 10 bases line up with TRBD2. V shed 5 bases and J 2 bases; nucleotides not matched to a gene: 5. Germline assignment: CDR1 SEHNR and CDR2 FQNEAQ (reference sequence). The CDR3 is 15 amino acids. The CDR3: CASSGLAALQETQYF. CDR3 bases: TGTGCCAGCAGCGGACTAGCGGCGCTACAAGAGACCCAGTACTTC.

This chain links TRBV7-9 with TRBJ2-3, with D hard to call. The CDR3 runs to 14 residues. With 10 bases removed from V and 4 bases from J, the gap between germline ends came to 18 bases. Germline CDR1 SEHNR, CDR2 FQNEAQ (reference sequence). The CDR3 region has the DNA TGTGCCATTCAAAGGTTGAGTGGAGCAGATACGCAGTATTTT. Translating gives CAIQRLSGADTQYF.

This sequence joins TRBV10-3 and TRBJ2-2, with a tentative D call TRBD1 (7 bases). CDR1 is ENHRY and CDR2 is SYGVKD in the germline V gene. Trimming took off 3 bases at V and 5 bases at J, with 13 bases between the two ends. The CDR3 runs to 15 residues. CDR3 coding DNA: TGTGCCATCAGTGATAGCAGGGGGGAAACCGGGGAGCTGTTTTTT. It specifies CAISDSRGETGELFF.

The table lists this clone with a count of one. The J gene is TRBJ2-5, the V gene TRBV18; D might be TRBD2 (6 bases). The germline V gene encodes CDR1 KGHSH and CDR2 LQKENI. CDR3 length equals 14 residues. Trimming took 8 bases from V and 5 from J, leaving 18 bases between them. CDR3 in amino acids: CASRGTGRLETQYF. CDR3 nucleotides: TGTGCCAGCCGAGGGACTGGCCGACTGGAGACCCAGTACTTC.

The chain joins TRBV7-2 to TRBJ1-4; 7 bases align to TRBD1. The CDR3 totals 15 residues. J lost 3 bases, V lost 6 bases, and 7 bases had no gene match. Germline V gene lookup returns CDR1 SGHTA and CDR2 FQGNSA. CDR3 in amino acids: CASRSTGSANEKLFF. CDR3 sequence (DNA): TGTGCCAGCAGGTCGACAGGGTCGGCTAATGAAAAACTGTTTTTT.

The chain is built from TRBV19 and TRBJ2-5; D is uncertain. TRBJ2-7 explains the end of the DNA better; the J call may be wrong. Germline assignment: CDR1 LNHDA and CDR2 SQIVND (reference sequence). The CDR3 is made up of 13 amino acids. The CDR3 nucleotides are TGTGCCAGTAGTGGCCCGAGCTCCTACGAGCAGTACTTC. Protein sequence: CASSGPSSYEQYF.

This clone was seen only a few times. The CDR3 is CASRGQIGNQPQHF. CDR3 sequence (DNA): TGTGCCAGCAGGGGACAGATCGGCAATCAGCCCCAGCATTTT. The chain joins TRBV2 to TRBJ1-5; 7 bases match TRBD1. The V gene's germline CDR1 is SNHLY and CDR2 FYNNEI. The length of the CDR3 is 14 residues. V lost 6 bases, J lost 2 bases, and 4 bases stayed unmatched.

V and J are TRBV25-1 and TRBJ2-7; tentative D call: TRBD1 (7 bases). The CDR3 has 15 residues. Between the trimmed V and J ends, which lost 2 bases and 12 bases, there was a span of 23 bases. Germline values: CDR1 MGHDK, CDR2 SYGVNS. This CDR3 reads CASSEMGGKMGQLYF. As DNA, the CDR3 is TGTGCCAGCAGTGAAATGGGGGGAAAAATGGGACAGTTGTACTTC.

The CDR3 DNA follows: TGTGCCAGCAGTTTAGCAGTCGAACTTGGGTACGAGCAGTACTTC. It yields the protein CASSLAVELGYEQYF. V and J are TRBV27 and TRBJ2-7; D not resolved. The CDR3 runs to 15 residues. Trimming removed 2 bases from V and 4 bases from J, with 15 bases in between. Germline CDR1 is MNHEY and CDR2 is SMNVEV (reference sequence).

This chain uses TRBV18 with TRBJ1-5, with TRBD1 identical over 9 bases. The CDR3 runs 16 residues. CDR1 is KGHSH and CDR2 is LQKENI in the germline V gene. V gave up 2 bases and J gave up 0 bases; unmatched junction bases: 2. CDR3 in DNA: TGTGCCAGCTCACCAGGGACAGGGTATAGCAATCAGCCCCAGCATTTT. It translates to CASSPGTGYSNQPQHF.

This clone was recorded once. The chain combines TRBV5-6 with TRBJ2-5; D may match TRBD1 or TRBD2 (6 bases each). V lost 4 bases, J lost 1 base, and 20 bases lay in between. The germline gives CDR1 SGHDT, CDR2 YYEEEE. The CDR3 runs to 17 residues. DNA for the CDR3: TGTGCCAGCAGCATCTCAGCCGGGGGCCTTAGCCAAGAGACCCAGTACTTC. Amino acids: CASSISAGGLSQETQYF.

The genes are TRBV2 and TRBJ2-5; D tentatively reads TRBD1 or TRBD2 (6 bases each). The CDR3 runs to 16 residues. Trimming shortened V by 5 bases and J by 4 bases, and 20 bases separated the two germline ends. Germline V CDR1 and CDR2: SNHLY, FYNNEI. In nucleotides, the CDR3 is TGTGCCAGCAGTCAAGGGGACCCAAGGGGGGCAGAGACCCAGTACTTC. Its protein product is CASSQGDPRGAETQYF. The variable domain in full, completed from reference TRBV2 and TRBJ2-5, reads EPEVTQTPSHQVTQMGQEVILRCVPISNHLYFYWYRQILGQKVEFLVSFYNNEISEKSEIFDDQFSVERPDGSNFTLKIRSTKLEDSAMYFCASSQGDPRGAETQYFGPGTRLLVL.

This chain links TRBV6-6 with TRBJ2-1; maybe TRBD2 (6 bases). The germline gives CDR1 MNHNY, CDR2 SVGAGI (reference sequence). The germline V and J ends were trimmed by 6 bases and 5 bases, with 8 bases remaining between them. This CDR3 is built from 12 residues. The CDR3 sequence: CASRGGDNEQFF. The CDR3 DNA reads as TGTGCCAGCAGGGGGGGTGACAATGAGCAGTTCTTC.

This clone has more than one count but fewer than ten. This chain links TRBV7-9 with TRBJ2-7; no firm D call. V lost 1 base to trimming and J lost 2 bases, with 3 bases between them. Germline CDR1 is SEHNR and CDR2 is FQNEAQ (reference sequence). The CDR3 length is 12 residues. CDR3 in amino acids: CASSLDTYEQYF. CDR3 nucleotide sequence: TGTGCCAGCAGCTTAGACACCTACGAGCAGTACTTC.

The chain uses TRBV27 and TRBJ2-5; the D gene could be TRBD1 or TRBD2 (5 bases each). The CDR3 runs to 14 residues. Trimming removed 5 bases from V and 5 bases from J, with 15 bases in between. Per germline, CDR1 MNHEY and CDR2 SMNVEV (reference sequence). CDR3 nucleotide sequence: TGTGCCAGCAGTGCCGGGGCCGGTAGGGAGACCCAGTACTTC. Translating it yields CASSAGAGRETQYF.

The chain couples TRBV5-6 to TRBJ2-7; 10 bases are a match to TRBD1. The CDR3 runs 15 residues. V lost 3 bases to trimming and J lost 1 base; unmatched junction nucleotides: 4. CDR1 and CDR2 (germline): SGHDT, YYEEEE. Here the CDR3 reads CASSSGTGVSYEQYF. The CDR3 region has the DNA TGTGCCAGCAGCTCCGGGACAGGGGTTTCCTACGAGCAGTACTTC.

This chain connects TRBV6-1 to TRBJ1-2; 9 bases align to TRBD1. Germline V gives CDR1 MNHNS, CDR2 SASEGT. The CDR3 spans 13 residues. V trimming: 6 bases; J trimming: 2 bases; junction bases outside the gene matches: 1. CDR3 sequence (DNA): TGTGCCAGCAGCGACAGGGGGAACTATGGCTACACCTTC. Translated, it gives CASSDRGNYGYTF.

On this clone itself: The junction does not match germline at one end; this may be a read error. The DNA for the CDR3 is TGTGCTAGCAGCACCGGGACTAGCGGGAGGATTACCGGGGAGCTGTTTTTT. Its translation is CASSTGTSGRITGELFF. The chain joins TRBV7-7 to TRBJ2-2, with 15 positions matching TRBD2. The length of the CDR3 is 17 residues. Per germline, CDR1 SSHAT and CDR2 FNYEAQ (reference sequence).

For the CDR3, the DNA is TGTGCCAGCAGCCCACAGCTGAACACTGAAGCTTTCTTT. Amino acids: CASSPQLNTEAFF. This chain links TRBV11-2 with TRBJ1-1; the D is unclear. V was trimmed by 5 bases and J by 0 bases, leaving 7 bases between them. CDR1 SGHAT and CDR2 FQNNGV come from the germline V gene. The CDR3 extends over 13 amino acids.

This clone was seen a few times. The rearrangement uses TRBV4-1 and TRBJ2-2; 8 nucleotides agree with TRBD1. The CDR3 spans 15 residues. CDR1 and CDR2 from the germline V gene are MGHRA and YSYEKL. V lost 1 base and J lost 4; bases outside the gene matches: 2. Here the CDR3 DNA reads TGCGCCAGCAGCCAAGCAGGGGGCTTCACCGGGGAGCTGTTTTTT. Its protein is CASSQAGGFTGELFF.

The chain employs TRBV10-3 and TRBJ2-7, with TRBD2 as a possible D gene (5 bases). Trimming removed 6 bases at V and 1 base at J, with 7 bases between. The CDR3 spans 12 residues. The germline V gene has CDR1 ENHRY and CDR2 SYGVKD. The CDR3: CAISPGSYEQYF. In nucleotides, the CDR3 is TGTGCCATCAGCCCGGGGTCCTACGAGCAGTACTTC.

The rearrangement uses TRBV4-1 and TRBJ1-1; D not resolved. CDR1 is MGHRA, CDR2 YSYEKL, per germline. This CDR3 comprises 15 residues. Deletions cut 1 base from V and 5 bases from J, with 14 bases between. The DNA for the CDR3 is TGCGCCAGCAGCCAAGCCGCGGACTTGGGAACTGAAGCTTTCTTT. Encoded protein: CASSQAADLGTEAFF.

CDR3 DNA: TGTGCCAGCAGTTCACAGGGGGCTGGGAATCAGCCCCAGCATTTT. Its protein is CASSSQGAGNQPQHF. This sequence joins TRBV2 and TRBJ1-5, with 9 bases fitting TRBD1. Germline values: CDR1 SNHLY, CDR2 FYNNEI. The V segment lost 5 bases and the J segment 4 bases; nucleotides outside the gene matches: 6. This CDR3 comprises 15 residues.

This clone came up once. The chain carries TRBV28 and TRBJ1-4, with D possibly being TRBD1 (6 bases). Germline V CDR1 and CDR2: MDHEN, SYDVKM. The CDR3 contains 14 residues. The V end lost 8 bases, the J end lost 8 bases, and 18 bases lay between the germline ends. The DNA of the CDR3 is TGTGCCAGCGGGCTTTGGGACAACGGCGAAAAACTGTTTTTT. Its protein is CASGLWDNGEKLFF. Complete variable domain (other parts from reference TRBV28 and TRBJ1-4): DVKVTQSSRYLVKRTGEKVFLECVQDMDHENMFWYRQDPGLGLRLIYFSYDVKMKEKGDIPEGYSVSREKKERFSLILESASTNQTSMYLCASGLWDNGEKLFFGSGTQLSVL.

The chain recombines TRBV18 with TRBJ2-3; a possible D gene is TRBD1 (6 bases). Germline assignment: CDR1 KGHSH and CDR2 LQKENI. V was shortened by 3 bases and J by 6 bases, with 13 bases between the two germline ends. The CDR3 covers 14 residues. The CDR3: CASSPTGTMDTQYF. CDR3 coding DNA: TGTGCCAGCTCACCCACAGGGACCATGGATACGCAGTATTTT.

CDR3 nucleotides: TGTGCCAGCAGCGTACAGGGGACCCTTAGCAATCAGCCCCAGCATTTT. It encodes CASSVQGTLSNQPQHF. The chain links TRBV7-2 to TRBJ1-5; TRBD1 matches at 7 bases. V lost 5 bases, J lost 0 bases, and 7 bases stayed unmatched. This CDR3 has 16 residues. From germline, CDR1 is SGHTA and CDR2 FQGNSA.

This chain uses TRBV4-1 with TRBJ1-4; D gene unclear. The CDR3 is made up of 15 amino acids. V dropped 1 base and J dropped 5 bases, with 11 bases sitting between them. CDR1 and CDR2 from the germline V gene are MGHRA and YSYEKL. The CDR3 loop is CASSQVFQPNEKLFF. For the CDR3, the DNA is TGCGCCAGCAGCCAAGTTTTTCAGCCCAATGAAAAACTGTTTTTT.

The chain combines TRBV5-4 with TRBJ2-2, with D perhaps assigned TRBD1 or TRBD2 (7 bases each). Per germline, CDR1 SGHNT and CDR2 YYREEE (reference sequence). V was clipped by 2 bases and J by 6 bases, with 14 bases between them. The CDR3 is 15 amino acids. CDR3 DNA sequence: TGTGCCAGCAGCTTAGACAGGGAGGGGTCCGGGGAGCTGTTTTTT. Amino acids: CASSLDREGSGELFF. Full variable domain (remainder filled in from reference TRBV5-4 and TRBJ2-2): ETGVTQSPTHLIKTRGQQVTLRCSSQSGHNTVSWYQQALGQGPQFIFQYYREEENGRGNFPPRFSGLQFPNYSSELNVNALELDDSALYLCASSLDREGSGELFFGEGSRLTVL.